This T cell receptor (beta chain) was observed in a study of TIL therapy for anti-PD-1-resistant metastatic lung cancer. CDR3 size: 14 residues. The germline CDR1 and CDR2 sequences are LNHDA and SQIVND (reference sequence). V lost 3 bases to trimming and J lost 5 bases, with 12 bases between them. The libraries were made with immunoSEQ v3. TCRdb keeps only in-frame clones here, not all; method: immunoSEQ multiplex PCR. The sample lists approximately 87,000 clones; about three fifths were seen once. Time point defined: pre-treatment sample, taken before nivolumab and TIL therapy. The tumor samples were excised metastases, mostly pleural nodules or supraclavicular lymph nodes. Patients were adults with stage 4 NSCLC. This clone was recorded only once.

This receptor was identified in a person between 25 and 79 years old with non-small cell lung cancer. The V and J genes are TRBV19 and TRBJ2-3; D is ambiguous. Sample: tumor tissue, taken at baseline. The CDR3, as DNA: TGTGCCAGTAGTATGGGAAGGGCGATAGATACGCAGTATTTT. It encodes CASSMGRAIDTQYF.